This paragraph covers one TCR beta chain sequence. These data originate in a study of cytomegalovirus exposure and HLA in healthy donors. Germline-derived CDR1 and CDR2 are LNHDA and SQIVND (reference sequence). Trimming cost V 11 bases and J 15 bases; bases outside gene matches: 13. This CDR3 region has 11 residues. PCR was performed using 60 Vbeta and 13 Jbeta primers. The protocol was immunoSEQ multiplex PCR, while the TCRdb copy is restricted to in-frame clones and leaves out a portion. The sample records 65,000 to 75,000 clones, roughly two thirds being singletons. The rearrangement joins TRBV19 to TRBJ2-1, with 7 bases that match TRBD1. Material for sequencing was PBMCs. This clonotype was sampled from a man aged 35-49 years in good health and CMV-seropositive. This CDR3 is CAAGGVGRWFF. The CDR3 DNA reads as TGTGCCGCAGGGGGTGTGGGAAGATGGTTCTTC.